The entry below gives a single T cell receptor (beta chain) sequence along with its context. Antigen specificity is unknown. This specimen belongs to a study of beta chain features in type 1 diabetes. Looked up from germline, CDR1 is SNHLY and CDR2 is FYNNEI. CDR3 length: 14 residues. With 4 bases removed from V and 6 bases from J, the gap between germline ends came to 13 bases. Isolated RNA was reverse transcribed in full, so expressed TCRB transcripts were sequenced. Regulatory, naive and central memory T cell samples averaged roughly 4 million reads. The assay was immunoSEQ multiplex PCR, and TCRdb's table has in-frame clones only and misses some. The sample records some 150,000 clones, about 7% being singletons. Findings and limits, study-wide: Patients and controls would share equally any PCR tilt toward shorter templates. A closer apparent resemblance between naive, central memory and Treg TCRB repertoires was seen in patients than in healthy donors.

Sequences were obtained from central memory CD4+ T cells from blood. The TCR was taken from a woman between 25 and 40 years old in good health. The chain joins TRBV2 to TRBJ1-5; weak D call: TRBD1 (5 bases). The CDR3 here is CASSVGALSQPQHF. The CDR3, as DNA: TGTGCCAGCAGTGTTGGGGCTCTGAGTCAGCCCCAGCATTTT.